Included here is one T cell receptor beta chain sequence, with context. TCRdb's copy holds only in-frame clones and misses some; the assay was immunoSEQ multiplex PCR. The sample consists of fewer than 250,000 clones, roughly 84% of them appearing once. The data were taken from a study of blood T cell repertoires in COVID-19. Trimming shortened V by 1 base and J by 4 bases, and 19 bases separated the two germline ends. Germline lookup yields CDR1 LNHDA and CDR2 SQIVND (reference sequence). The CDR3 length is 17 residues. This TCR came from a human donor in a cohort sampled during active COVID-19. The V call is TRBV19, the J call TRBJ1-2; D gene unclear. The sequencing sample was made of peripheral blood. CDR3 in DNA: TGTGCCAGTAGTATAGTGGCAGGACTTATCTTGGGCTATGGCTACACCTTC. Encoded protein: CASSIVAGLILGYGYTF.